Reported below is one T cell receptor (beta chain). Its antigen remains unknown. The source of the sample is a study of T cells expressing NK-cell markers. The overall study: Seropositivity for HCMV was found in seven of the eight sequenced donors, with one seronegative.

Regarding the study as a whole: Leadership of the CD3+CD56-NKG2C+ fraction also belonged to these clonotypes in several donors.

The CDR3 runs 12 residues. The authors made TCR beta cDNA libraries by 5'RACE template switching. This switching added a universal primer site and UMIs. TCRdb reprocessed the 5' RACE reads, keeping one entry per CDR3 protein, no DNA. Recorded for this sample: roughly 350,000 distinct CDR3 sequences. The chain joins TRBV12-3 or TRBV12-4 to TRBJ1-6. The sample consisted of blood T cells: a sorted CD56 or NKG2C T cell subset, CD4+ or CD8+ T cells, or bulk PBMC T cells (not recorded which). The sequence came from a man aged 18-69 years in good health. The CDR3 protein is CASSVHHPPLHF.